Here is one T cell receptor (beta chain) with its context. Its specificity is unknown. Repertoires were generated with immunoSEQ multiplex PCR, while TCRdb's copy carries only in-frame clones and drops some. The sample yields 59,000 or so clones, 87% seen once. The CDR3 is 12 residues long. The ends lost 10 bases at V and 4 bases at J; junction bases unmatched: 5. Germline CDR1 reads MDHEN; CDR2 reads SYDVKM. This record belongs to a study of OX40 agonist ivuxolimab in advanced cancers. Study-wide background: Ivuxolimab doses were 0.01, 0.1, 0.3, 1.5, 3 or 10 mg/kg every 2 weeks. At 82.7% male, the cohort had a mean age of 60 years, ranging from about 23 to 79. Study results and caveats: Also showing low normalized T-cell clonal expansion were some of the nonresponders.

V is TRBV28 and J is TRBJ1-2; 8 bases line up with TRBD1. The sequencing here drew on CD4+ or CD8+ T cells sorted from blood, taken in a trial of the OX40 agonist ivuxolimab. The clonotype was recovered from an adult with an advanced solid tumor such as melanoma, head and neck, liver or kidney cancer. CDR3 nucleotides: TGTGCCACGGGACAGGACCTCTATGGCTACACCTTC. It yields the protein CATGQDLYGYTF.